This T cell receptor beta chain appears in the sequencing data of a study of blood T cell repertoires in COVID-19. Study at large: The origin of the acute and convalescent COVID-19 samples was the United States, Italy and Spain.

V was pared by 3 bases and J by 1 base, with 7 bases between. The CDR3 extends over 14 amino acids. Germline CDR1 and CDR2: SGDLS and YYNGEE. This table comes from immunoSEQ multiplex PCR, and its TCRdb copy is limited to in-frame clones, with some not included. The sample includes 250,000 to 350,000 clones, approximately 90% of them seen just once. V and J are TRBV9 and TRBJ2-2; weak D call: TRBD1 (5 bases). The receptor was isolated from a woman aged 30 to 39 with COVID-19, enrolled during active disease. The sample taken for sequencing was peripheral blood. The CDR3 region has the DNA TGTGCCAGCAGCGAGACAGTGAACACCGGGGAGCTGTTTTTT. The encoded protein is CASSETVNTGELFF. The full variable domain, in which reference TRBV9 and TRBJ2-2 provide the parts outside the CDR3, is DSGVTQTPKHLITATGQRVTLRCSPRSGDLSVYWYQQSLDQGLQFLIQYYNGEERAKGNILERFSAQQFPDLHSELNLSSLELGDSALYFCASSETVNTGELFFGEGSRLTVL.